This paragraph covers one T cell receptor (beta chain) sequence. A read error is likely, as this CDR3 ends without the conserved phenylalanine or tryptophan. The limits of the CDR3 on the DNA are not certain, so only TCRdb's listed CDR3 is given. From the PCR reads, TCRdb called clonotypes with MiXCR, one entry per CDR3 protein. Found here are tens of thousands of distinct CDR3 sequences, around 53% of them singletons; the top ten hold 13% to 15%. These data are taken from a study of CDR3 diversity in severe acne. Germline loops: CDR1 SGHVS, CDR2 FNYEAQ. The CDR3 contains 13 residues when both ends are counted.

The sequence was collected from a male donor in good health, without acne. The sample was blood. This sequence joins TRBV7-6 and TRBJ2-7; the table assigns TRBD1, which was not confirmed against the DNA. The CDR3 here is CASSPEDNHHHPP.